This T cell receptor (beta chain) comes out of a study of shared clonotypes between healthy human individuals. CDR3 length equals 13 residues. Germline values: CDR1 SEHNR, CDR2 FQNEAQ (reference sequence). Trimming shortened V by 3 bases and J by 2 bases, and 8 bases separated the two germline ends. The assay was immunoSEQ multiplex PCR, and TCRdb's table has in-frame clones only and misses some. The table includes more than 2,000,000 clones, more than 90% detected once. The receptor comes from a man between 18 and 29 years old in good health. The chain recombines TRBV7-9 with TRBJ2-7; no reliable D call. Material: naive CD4+ T cells sorted from blood. Subset here: CD45RA+ positively selected. The CDR3 here is CASSLESTYEQYF. In nucleotides, the CDR3 is TGTGCCAGCAGCTTGGAATCAACCTACGAGCAGTACTTC.